This T cell receptor beta chain was profiled in a study of T cells after yellow fever vaccination. TCRdb passed the 5' RACE reads through MiXCR, listing each CDR3 protein once. Of some 240,000 distinct CDR3 sequences listed, 5.2% are singletons. V gave up 8 bases and J gave up 1 base, with 12 bases separating them. The CDR3 length is 13 residues. Germline V gene lookup returns CDR1 DFQATT and CDR2 SNEGSKA (reference sequence). The receptor was isolated from a man in his late teens or twenties who received the YFV17D yellow fever vaccine. This sample comprised CD4+ T cells sorted from PBMCs, obtained on the day of the yellow fever booster vaccination. V is TRBV20-1 and J is TRBJ1-5, with D perhaps matching TRBD1 (5 bases). In DNA, the CDR3 is TGCAGTACTGCCGGGGGGAGCAATCAGCCCCAGCATTTT. As protein: CSTAGGSNQPQHF.